This T cell receptor beta chain was profiled in a study of technical replicates of blood from a handful of donors. CDR1 is SNHLY, CDR2 FYNNEI, per germline. The CDR3 has 17 amino acids. V lost 7 bases to trimming and J lost 7 bases, with 25 bases between them. Method: immunoSEQ multiplex PCR; TCRdb's copy keeps in-frame clones and lacks some. The sample lists tens of thousands of clones, 88% seen once, with roughly 4.2% in the top ten. The specimen sequenced was PBMCs. This rearrangement joins TRBV2 to TRBJ1-4; perhaps TRBD1 as D (6 bases). The clonotype originates from a human donor in good health. Some clones in this sample may be carry-over from other donors' samples. The CDR3 DNA reads TGTGCCAGCATCTTATTCGCTTTCAGGGGAGATAGTGAAAAACTGTTTTTT. Encoded protein: CASILFAFRGDSEKLFF.